Following are 17 T cell receptor beta chains from one sample sequenced in a study of tumor-infiltrating lymphocytes in primary liver carcinoma. Synthesis of TCR beta cDNA was carried out from 500 ng total RNA with a constant-region primer. Construction of TCR beta libraries relied on three successive nested multiplex PCR rounds employing slightly modified ARM-PCR. Rounds one and two of PCR, each of about 10 cycles, were primed with TRBV1-TRBV30 forward primers and a C-beta reverse primer. TCRdb itself ran the multiplex PCR reads through MiXCR, one entry per CDR3 protein. The table has about 320,000 distinct CDR3 sequences, 65% seen once. Extraction also yielded germline DNA, while blood RNA was obtained from unsorted whole blood. The sample was peripheral blood. The receptors originated from a man aged 35 to 55 with primary liver carcinoma and hepatitis B virus infection.

The V gene is TRBV12-3 or TRBV12-4, the J gene TRBJ1-5; D gene unclear. V lost 10 bases to trimming and J lost 1 base, with 14 bases between them. The CDR3 runs to 14 residues. The CDR3 DNA reads as TGTGCCAACCGTTTAGTCGGGAGCAATCAGCCCCAGCATTTT. As protein: CANRLVGSNQPQHF.

Points on this clonotype: Its ends do not fully match the called genes, so a read error is possible. The CDR3 DNA follows: TGCCCCAGCAGCCTCTTTCGGGGGGAAGGACTAGCGAGAAACCAAGAGACCCAGTACTTC. Protein sequence: CPSSLFRGEGLARNQETQYF. V gene TRBV4-3 combines with J gene TRBJ2-5; 9 bases are shared with TRBD2. This CDR3 has 20 amino acids. Germline lookup yields CDR1 LGHNA and CDR2 YSLEER.

In its sample, this clonotype was seen once. A read error may explain this, as a much larger clone is one base away. It is likely a read error, because the conserved phenylalanine at the end of the CDR3 is missing. The J gene is TRBJ1-1, the V gene TRBV6-1, with a possible D match to TRBD1 (5 bases). The CDR3 is made up of 14 amino acids. Trimming left V 7 bases short and J 3 bases short, with 15 bases between. The germline V gene encodes CDR1 MNHNS and CDR2 SASEGT. The CDR3 nucleotides read TGTGCCAGCACCTCCTCTGGGGGTTACACTGAAGCTTTCTCT. Amino acids: CASTSSGGYTEAFS.

The chain couples TRBV6-2 or TRBV6-3 to TRBJ2-7; no firm D call. This CDR3 contains 13 residues. The germline gives CDR1 MNHEY, CDR2 SVGEGT. V was trimmed by 7 bases and J by 2 bases, leaving 12 bases between them. The CDR3 nucleotides read TGTGCCAGCACCCCCGGGTATGCCTACGAGCAGTACTTC. Translated: CASTPGYAYEQYF.

Details on this clonotype: Germline and junction disagree at one end, which may indicate a read error. The genes are TRBV28 and TRBJ1-2, with D perhaps TRBD1 (6 bases). Germline values: CDR1 MDHEN, CDR2 SYDVKM. The CDR3 is 14 residues long. The CDR3 sequence is CASSPSGANYDYTF. The CDR3 DNA is TGTGCCAGCAGTCCATCGGGGGCTAACTATGACTACACCTTC.

Comment on this clonotype: An end of the junction differs from the germline gene, which may be a read error. The V gene is TRBV29-1, the J gene TRBJ1-1; TRBD1 matches at 9 bases. There are 15 residues in the CDR3. Germline values: CDR1 SQVTM, CDR2 ANQGSEA. CDR3 sequence reads: CSGTGGRGMNTQAFF. In nucleotides, the CDR3 is TGCAGCGGTACAGGGGGCCGGGGGATGAACACTCAAGCTTTCTTT. Together with reference TRBV29-1 and TRBJ1-1, the CDR3 gives the full variable domain: SAVISQKPSRDICQRGTSLTIQCQVDSQVTMMFWYRQQPGQSLTLIATANQGSEATYESGFVIDKFPISRPNLTFSTLTVSNMSPEDSSIYLCSGTGGRGMNTQAFFGQGTRLTVV.

As to this clonotype: A read error is likely, as this CDR3 ends without the conserved phenylalanine or tryptophan. This chain links TRBV11-2 with TRBJ2-2; no firm D call. Germline V CDR1 and CDR2: SGHAT, FQNNGV. CDR3 length: 15 residues. V was clipped by 1 base and J by 1 base, with 7 bases between them. The CDR3 coding sequence is TGTGCCAGCAGCTTAGTGGTAGGGAACACCGGGGAGCTGTTTTCT. Amino acid sequence: CASSLVVGNTGELFS.

The sample holds a few counts of this clonotype. V usage is TRBV10-3 and J usage is TRBJ2-7, with a tentative D call TRBD1 (5 bases). CDR1 is ENHRY, CDR2 SYGVKD, per germline. The CDR3 has 12 amino acids. V was shortened by 4 bases and J by 6 bases, with 10 bases between the two germline ends. CDR3 sequence: CAISARVGEQYF. For the CDR3, the DNA is TGTGCCATCAGTGCCAGGGTGGGCGAGCAGTACTTC.

For this clonotype: This may arise from a read error, as a much more abundant clone is one base away. The gene calls are TRBV29-1 and TRBJ1-2; perhaps TRBD1 as D (6 bases). V was trimmed by 7 bases and J by 6 bases, leaving 12 bases between them. There are 11 residues in the CDR3. Germline V gives CDR1 SQVTM, CDR2 ANQGSEA. The CDR3 coding sequence is TGCAGCGACATGGGGGGCGATGGCTACACCTTC. Encoded protein: CSDMGGDGYTF.

V is TRBV5-5 and J is TRBJ2-3; D is unresolved. Deletions cut 2 bases from V and 4 bases from J, with 11 bases between. Germline V CDR1 and CDR2: SGHKS, YYEKEE (reference sequence). The CDR3 length is 14 residues. In DNA, the CDR3 is TGTGCCAGCAGCTTCTCTCCCTGGCCAGATACGCAGTATTTT. Its translation: CASSFSPWPDTQYF.

The CDR3, as DNA: TGTGCCAGCAGCTTGCTAGCGACAGGGGCTTACTACGAGCAGTACTTC. As protein: CASSLLATGAYYEQYF. This rearrangement joins TRBV5-6 to TRBJ2-7; 8 bases agree with TRBD1. The germline CDR1 and CDR2 sequences are SGHDT and YYEEEE. This CDR3 has 16 amino acids. With 1 base clipped from V and 3 bases from J, the junction kept 9 bases outside the gene matches.

This clonotype appeared a single time. The V call is TRBV20-1, the J call TRBJ2-3; TRBD1 matches at 7 bases. The V gene's germline CDR1 is DFQATT and CDR2 SNEGSKA (reference sequence). This CDR3 region has 15 residues. The ends lost 5 bases at V and 2 bases at J; junction bases unmatched: 10. The CDR3 DNA reads TGCAGTGCTGTCGACAGGGTAGGGGACACAGATACGCAGTATTTT. Translating it yields CSAVDRVGDTDTQYF.

On this clonotype itself: The junction departs from the called germline gene at one end, perhaps through a read error. This chain uses TRBV4-1 with TRBJ2-3, with D possibly matching TRBD2 (5 bases). The CDR3 consists of 16 residues. Germline values: CDR1 MGHRA, CDR2 YSYEKL. CDR3: CANSQAPAGGADTQYF. CDR3 coding DNA: TGCGCCAACAGCCAAGCTCCAGCAGGAGGCGCAGATACGCAGTATTTT.

On this clonotype itself: A much larger clone differs by one base, so this may be a read error. The chain recombines TRBV10-3 with TRBJ2-3; D is unresolved. CDR1 and CDR2 (germline): ENHRY, SYGVKD. This CDR3 comprises 11 residues. The CDR3 protein is CVMGSTDTQYF. The CDR3 DNA is TGTGTCATGGGGTCCACAGATACGCAGTATTTT.

This clonotype has just one count. A much larger clone is a single base away; this may be a read error. The rearrangement joins TRBV6-5 to TRBJ2-7; the match to TRBD2 covers 15 bases. CDR3 size: 14 residues. The germline CDR1 and CDR2 sequences are MNHEY and SVGAGI. J was trimmed by 5 bases and V by 9 bases; bases with no gene match: 5. CDR3 amino acids: CARGLAGGEHEQYF. The CDR3 DNA reads as TGTGCCAGAGGACTAGCGGGAGGGGAGCACGAGCAGTACTTC.

V gene TRBV5-5 combines with J gene TRBJ1-4, with D possibly being TRBD1 (6 bases). This CDR3 contains 14 residues. Trimming removed 6 bases from V and 8 bases from J, with 17 bases in between. The germline V gene encodes CDR1 SGHKS and CDR2 YYEKEE (reference sequence). The DNA of the CDR3 is TGTGCCAGCACTTCTACTGGGGGCCCGGAAAAACTGTTTTTT. It yields the protein CASTSTGGPEKLFF.

As regards this clonotype: Germline and junction disagree at one end, which may indicate a read error. This rearrangement joins TRBV10-2 to TRBJ2-7, with a possible D match to TRBD2 (6 bases). Germline V CDR1 and CDR2: WSHSY, SAAADI. This CDR3 spans 14 amino acids. CDR3 loop: CASRVLAAMGERYF. As DNA, the CDR3 is TGCGCCAGCAGAGTACTAGCTGCCATGGGGGAGCGGTACTTC.